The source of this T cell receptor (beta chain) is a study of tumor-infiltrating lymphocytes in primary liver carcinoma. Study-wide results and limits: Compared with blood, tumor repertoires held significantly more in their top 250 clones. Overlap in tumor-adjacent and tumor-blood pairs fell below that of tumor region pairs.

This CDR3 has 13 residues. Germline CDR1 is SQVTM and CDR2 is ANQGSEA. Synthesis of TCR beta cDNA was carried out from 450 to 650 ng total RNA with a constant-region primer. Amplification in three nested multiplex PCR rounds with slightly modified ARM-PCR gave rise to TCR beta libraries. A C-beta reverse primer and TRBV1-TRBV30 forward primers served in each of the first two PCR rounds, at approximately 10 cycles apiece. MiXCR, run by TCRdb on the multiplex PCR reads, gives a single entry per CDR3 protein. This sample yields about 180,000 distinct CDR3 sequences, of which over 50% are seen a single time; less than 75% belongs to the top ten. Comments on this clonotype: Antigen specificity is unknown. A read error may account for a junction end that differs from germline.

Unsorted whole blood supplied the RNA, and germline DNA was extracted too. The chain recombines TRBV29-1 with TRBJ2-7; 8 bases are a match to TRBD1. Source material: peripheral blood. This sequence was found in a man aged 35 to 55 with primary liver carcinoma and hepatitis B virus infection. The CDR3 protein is CSANRGNGYEQCF. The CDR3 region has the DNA TGCAGCGCGAACAGGGGGAACGGCTACGAGCAGTGCTTC.